This T cell receptor beta chain appears in the sequencing data of a study of T cell changes during pregnancy in multiple sclerosis. The assay was immunoSEQ multiplex PCR, and TCRdb's table has in-frame clones only and misses some. The table includes 75,000 to 95,000 clones, 92% detected once. The sequenced sample was peripheral blood, obtained in the first trimester of pregnancy. The clonotype comes from a female donor with multiple sclerosis, enrolled in a pregnancy study.

CDR3 residues: CASSQAWDRGYEQFF. The DNA of the CDR3 is TGTGCCAGCAGCCAAGCCTGGGACAGGGGGTATGAGCAGTTCTTC. The chain combines TRBV4-2 with TRBJ2-1; 11 nucleotides agree with TRBD1. From germline, CDR1 is LGHNA and CDR2 YNFKEQ. V was pared by 1 base and J by 8 bases, with 4 bases of the junction left unmatched. CDR3 length: 15 residues.